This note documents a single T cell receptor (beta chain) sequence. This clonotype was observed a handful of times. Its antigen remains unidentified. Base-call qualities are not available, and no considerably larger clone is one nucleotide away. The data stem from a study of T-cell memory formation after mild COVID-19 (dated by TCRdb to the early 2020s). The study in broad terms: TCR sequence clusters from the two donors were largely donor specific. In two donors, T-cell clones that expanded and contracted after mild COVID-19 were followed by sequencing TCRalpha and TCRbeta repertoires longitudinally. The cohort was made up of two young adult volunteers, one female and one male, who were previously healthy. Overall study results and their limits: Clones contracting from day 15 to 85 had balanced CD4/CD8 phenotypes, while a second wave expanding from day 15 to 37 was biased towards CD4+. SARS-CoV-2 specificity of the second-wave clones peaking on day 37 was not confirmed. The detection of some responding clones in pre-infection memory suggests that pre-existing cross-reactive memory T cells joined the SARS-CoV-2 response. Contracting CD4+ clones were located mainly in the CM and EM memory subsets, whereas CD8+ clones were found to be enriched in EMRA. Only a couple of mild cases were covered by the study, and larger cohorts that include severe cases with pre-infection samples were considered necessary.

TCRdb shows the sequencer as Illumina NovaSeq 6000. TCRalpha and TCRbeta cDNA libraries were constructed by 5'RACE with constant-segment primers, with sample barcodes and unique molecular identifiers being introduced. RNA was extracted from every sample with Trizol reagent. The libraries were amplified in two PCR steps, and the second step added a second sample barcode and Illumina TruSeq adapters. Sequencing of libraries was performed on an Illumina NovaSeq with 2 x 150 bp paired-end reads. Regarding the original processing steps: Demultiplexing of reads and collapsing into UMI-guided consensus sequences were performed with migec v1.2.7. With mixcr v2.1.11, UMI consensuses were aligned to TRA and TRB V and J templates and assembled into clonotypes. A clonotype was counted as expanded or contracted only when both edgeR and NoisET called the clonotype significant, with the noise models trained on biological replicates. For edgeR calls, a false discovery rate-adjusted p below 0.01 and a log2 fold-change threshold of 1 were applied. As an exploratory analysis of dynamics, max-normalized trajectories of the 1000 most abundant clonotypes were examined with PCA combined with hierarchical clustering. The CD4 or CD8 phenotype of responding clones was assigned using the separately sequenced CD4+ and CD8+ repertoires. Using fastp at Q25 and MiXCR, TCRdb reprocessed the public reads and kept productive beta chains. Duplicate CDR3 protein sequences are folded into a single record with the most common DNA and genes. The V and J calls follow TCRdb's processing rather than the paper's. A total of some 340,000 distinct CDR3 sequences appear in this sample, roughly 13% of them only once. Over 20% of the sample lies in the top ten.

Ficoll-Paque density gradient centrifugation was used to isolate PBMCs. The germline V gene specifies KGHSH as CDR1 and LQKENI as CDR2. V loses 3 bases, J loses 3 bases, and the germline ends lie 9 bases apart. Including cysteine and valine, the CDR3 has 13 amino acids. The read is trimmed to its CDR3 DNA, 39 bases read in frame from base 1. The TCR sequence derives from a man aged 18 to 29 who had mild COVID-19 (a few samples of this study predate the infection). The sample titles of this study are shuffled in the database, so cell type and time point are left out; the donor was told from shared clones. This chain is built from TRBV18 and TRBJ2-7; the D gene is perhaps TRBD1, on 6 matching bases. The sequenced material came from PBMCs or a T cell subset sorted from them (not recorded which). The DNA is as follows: TGTGCCAGCTCACCGGGGGCCGGCTACGAGCAGTACGTC. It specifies CASSPGAGYEQYV.